The present T cell receptor beta chain was sequenced within a study of blood T cell repertoires in COVID-19. For the study at large: From the United States, Italy and Spain came samples of acute and convalescent COVID-19. Sample material is recorded as cDNA or gDNA derived from T cells, B-cell-depleted T cells, or PBMCs.

This clone was counted between two and nine times. Germline lookup yields CDR1 WSHSY and CDR2 SAAADI. The CDR3 contains 14 residues. Trimming shortened V by 3 bases and J by 7 bases, and 15 bases separated the two germline ends. As handled by the study authors: How many nucleated cells were present was estimated from reference gene primer amplification. This table comes from immunoSEQ multiplex PCR, and its TCRdb copy is limited to in-frame clones, with some not included. D and trimming were read from the DNA, whereas the V and J calls and clone size are those reported in that table. The table records about 410,000 clones, roughly 90% of them present only once.

This chain connects TRBV10-2 to TRBJ1-2; D may be TRBD1 (6 bases). The receptor was isolated from a woman in her 30s with active or convalescent COVID-19. The sample was peripheral blood. For the CDR3, the DNA is TGCGCCAGCAGTGACCCCGGGACACCCTCTGGCTACACCTTC. Amino acids: CASSDPGTPSGYTF.